The rows below give T cell receptor beta chains drawn from one sample of a study of T cell changes during pregnancy in multiple sclerosis. The method was immunoSEQ multiplex PCR; TCRdb's version includes in-frame clones alone and lacks a portion of them. The sample holds around 30,000 clones, over 85% seen once. The sample here was CD4+ T cells from peripheral blood mononuclear cells, taken in the first trimester of pregnancy. The receptors derive from a female donor with multiple sclerosis, enrolled in a pregnancy study. Both conserved end residues are trimmed from each CDR3. The order of the fields is J gene, V gene, CDR3 protein.

TRBJ1-2 | TRBV28 | VSGGRNYGYT
TRBJ2-2 | TRBV2 | ASSTGLPPTGELF
TRBJ1-3 | TRBV5-1 | ASSLFPGGTGNTIY
TRBJ2-3 | TRBV9 | ASSVAGEGRSTDTQY
TRBJ1-3 | TRBV10-2 | ASSVPPGEGDSSIY
TRBJ1-2 | TRBV7-6 | ASSPFTGNYGYT
TRBJ1-1 | TRBV5-1 | ASSLGRIGVEAF
TRBJ2-5 | TRBV7-9 | ASSFWGQQETQY
TRBJ1-1 | TRBV2 | ASSEIGRGPNTEAF
TRBJ1-5 | TRBV2 | ASSDSEGQPQH
TRBJ2-7 | TRBV6-5 | ASSLTGGAPEQY
TRBJ1-4 | TRBV6-6 | ASSYSSTATNEKLF
TRBJ2-2 | TRBV19 | ASSIWGRLNTGELF
TRBJ1-4 | TRBV4-1 | ASSQARGGADEKLF
TRBJ2-7 | TRBV7-9 | ASSRQGTGYEQY
TRBJ1-1 | TRBV7-8 | ASSSQYRGGTEAF
TRBJ1-2 | TRBV19 | ASSIAPGTASHGYT
TRBJ1-1 | TRBV19 | ASSIARGTEAF
TRBJ1-2 | TRBV7-2 | ASSRGVGGWGYGYT
TRBJ1-5 | TRBV19 | ASSIRGSGNQPQH